One and the same sample provided the 5 T cell receptor beta chains below, sequenced in a study of early T cells in non-severe SARS-CoV-2 infection. One entry per CDR3 protein, called by TCRdb with MiXCR from the 5' RACE reads. Altogether about 56,000 distinct CDR3 sequences are present, about 16% being singletons, with the ten largest covering about 4%. The input for sequencing was whole blood, taken at baseline. These receptors all stem from an adult who was a healthcare worker with PCR-confirmed SARS-CoV-2 infection or an uninfected control (not recorded which).

V and J are TRBV20-1 and TRBJ2-3; tentatively, D is TRBD2 (6 bases). This CDR3 spans 14 amino acids. Trimming removed 5 bases at V and 3 bases at J, with 15 bases between. Germline CDR1 and CDR2: DFQATT and SNEGSKA (reference sequence). The chain's CDR3 is CSAPYGSETDTQYF. CDR3 coding DNA: TGCAGTGCTCCGTACGGGAGTGAGACAGATACGCAGTATTTT.

The sample holds a few counts of this clonotype. An end of the junction does not agree with germline; a read error may underlie this. This chain connects TRBV2 to TRBJ1-2, with unresolved D. Germline CDR1 reads SNHLY; CDR2 reads FYNNEI. The CDR3 is made up of 13 amino acids. Here the CDR3 DNA reads TGTACCAGCTACCAGAAAAGGCTCTATGGCTACACCTTC. This gives the protein CTSYQKRLYGYTF.

This clonotype was counted at least ten times. V usage is TRBV20-1 and J usage is TRBJ2-7, with D perhaps matching TRBD1 (5 bases). This CDR3 comprises 12 residues. The germline gives CDR1 DFQATT, CDR2 SNEGSKA (reference sequence). Trimming removed 2 bases at V and 5 bases at J, with 10 bases between. The CDR3 is CSARWQGHEQYF. Written as DNA, the CDR3 is TGCAGTGCTAGATGGCAGGGCCACGAGCAGTACTTC.

The genes are TRBV7-8 and TRBJ1-5, with no clear D. From germline, CDR1 is SGHVS and CDR2 FQNEAQ. The CDR3 totals 15 residues. Trimming took off 4 bases at V and 5 bases at J, with 15 bases between the two ends. CDR3 sequence reads: CASSSSLFMDQPQHF. CDR3 DNA sequence: TGTGCCAGCAGCTCTTCCCTGTTTATGGATCAGCCCCAGCATTTT.

This clonotype was found a few times. This chain connects TRBV7-3 to TRBJ2-3; tentatively, D is TRBD2 (6 bases). This CDR3 comprises 14 residues. The V gene's germline CDR1 is SGHTA and CDR2 FQGTGA. Trimming left V 2 bases short and J 2 bases short, with 8 bases between. The CDR3 DNA reads as TGTGCCAGCAGCTTAGGACTAACCACAGATACGCAGTATTTT. This gives the protein CASSLGLTTDTQYF.